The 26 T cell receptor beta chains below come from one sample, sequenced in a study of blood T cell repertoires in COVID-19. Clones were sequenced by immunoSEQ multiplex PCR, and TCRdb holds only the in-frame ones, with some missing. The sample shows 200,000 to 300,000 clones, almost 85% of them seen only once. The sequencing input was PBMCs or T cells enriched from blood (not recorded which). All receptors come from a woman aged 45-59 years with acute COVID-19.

CDR3 DNA sequence: TGTGCCAGCAGTCATCTTAGACAGGCCACATGGGTTGAGCAGTTCTTC. It yields the protein CASSHLRQATWVEQFF. V usage is TRBV3-1 (or the pseudogene TRBV3-2) and J usage is TRBJ2-1, with D possibly being TRBD1 (6 bases). The V gene lost 6 bases and the J gene lost 9 bases, with 24 bases spanning the gap. CDR3 size: 16 residues. In germline, CDR1 is LGHDT, CDR2 YNNKEL (reference sequence).

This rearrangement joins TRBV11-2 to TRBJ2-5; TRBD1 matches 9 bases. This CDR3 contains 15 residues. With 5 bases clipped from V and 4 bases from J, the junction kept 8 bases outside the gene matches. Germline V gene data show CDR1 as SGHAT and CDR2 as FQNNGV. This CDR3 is CASSLGTGSRETQYF. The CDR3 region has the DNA TGTGCCAGCAGCCTCGGGACAGGGTCGCGAGAGACCCAGTACTTC.

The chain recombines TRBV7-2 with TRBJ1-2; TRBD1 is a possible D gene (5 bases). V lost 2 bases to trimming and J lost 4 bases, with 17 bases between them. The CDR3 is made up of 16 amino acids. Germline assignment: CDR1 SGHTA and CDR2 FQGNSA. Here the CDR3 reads CASSLPIRGTFYGYTF. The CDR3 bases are TGTGCCAGCAGCTTACCAATACGGGGGACCTTCTATGGCTACACCTTC.

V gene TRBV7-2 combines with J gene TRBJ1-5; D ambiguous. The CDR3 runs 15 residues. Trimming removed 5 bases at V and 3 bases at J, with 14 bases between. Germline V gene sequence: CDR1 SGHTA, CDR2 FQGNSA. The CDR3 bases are TGTGCCAGCAGCCCTGAGGGTTCCGACAATCAGCCCCAGCATTTT. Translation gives CASSPEGSDNQPQHF.

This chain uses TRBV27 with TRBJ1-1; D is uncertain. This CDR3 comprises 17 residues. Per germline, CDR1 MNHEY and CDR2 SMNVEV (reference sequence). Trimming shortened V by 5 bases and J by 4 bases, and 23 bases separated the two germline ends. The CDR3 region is CASSPRIITESGTEAFF. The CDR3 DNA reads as TGTGCCAGCAGTCCGAGAATCATTACAGAGAGTGGCACTGAAGCTTTCTTT.

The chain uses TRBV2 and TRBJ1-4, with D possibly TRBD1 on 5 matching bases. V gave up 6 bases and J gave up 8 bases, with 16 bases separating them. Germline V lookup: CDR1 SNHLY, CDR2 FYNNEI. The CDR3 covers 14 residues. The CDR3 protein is CASRPGTVGEKLFF. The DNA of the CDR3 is TGTGCCAGCAGACCCGGGACTGTAGGAGAAAAACTGTTTTTT.

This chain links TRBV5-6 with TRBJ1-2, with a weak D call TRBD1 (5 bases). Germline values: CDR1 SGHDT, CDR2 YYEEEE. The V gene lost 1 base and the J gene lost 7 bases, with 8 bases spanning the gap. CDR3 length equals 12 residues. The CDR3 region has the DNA TGTGCCAGCAGCTTGTCGGGGGGTGGCTACACCTTC. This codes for CASSLSGGGYTF. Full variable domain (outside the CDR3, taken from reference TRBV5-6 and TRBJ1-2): DAGVTQSPTHLIKTRGQQVTLRCSPKSGHDTVSWYQQALGQGPQFIFQYYEEEERQRGNFPDRFSGHQFPNYSSELNVNALLLGDSALYLCASSLSGGGYTFGSGTRLTVV.

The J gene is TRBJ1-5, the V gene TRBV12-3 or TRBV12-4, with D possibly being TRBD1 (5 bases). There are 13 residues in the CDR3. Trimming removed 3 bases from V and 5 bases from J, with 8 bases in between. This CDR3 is CASSFLRDQPQHF. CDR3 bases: TGTGCCAGCAGTTTCCTCAGGGATCAGCCCCAGCATTTT.

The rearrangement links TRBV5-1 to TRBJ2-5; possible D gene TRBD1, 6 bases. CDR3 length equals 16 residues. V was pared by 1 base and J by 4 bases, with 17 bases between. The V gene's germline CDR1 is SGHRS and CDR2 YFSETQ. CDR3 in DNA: TGCGCCAGCAGCTTGACCCCCGTGGGGGCGGGAGAGACCCAGTACTTC. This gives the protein CASSLTPVGAGETQYF.

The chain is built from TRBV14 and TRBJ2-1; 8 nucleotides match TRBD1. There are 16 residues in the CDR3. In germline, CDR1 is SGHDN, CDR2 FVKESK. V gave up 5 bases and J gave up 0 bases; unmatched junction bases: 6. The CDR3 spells CASSYQGASSYNEQFF. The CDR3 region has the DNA TGTGCCAGCAGCTACCAGGGGGCGAGCTCCTACAATGAGCAGTTCTTC.

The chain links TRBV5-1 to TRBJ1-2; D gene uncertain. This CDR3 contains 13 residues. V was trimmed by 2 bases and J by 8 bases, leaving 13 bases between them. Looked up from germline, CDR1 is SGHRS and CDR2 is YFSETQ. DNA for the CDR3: TGCGCCAGCAGCTTAAAAACCGAGGGCGGCTACACCTTC. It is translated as CASSLKTEGGYTF.

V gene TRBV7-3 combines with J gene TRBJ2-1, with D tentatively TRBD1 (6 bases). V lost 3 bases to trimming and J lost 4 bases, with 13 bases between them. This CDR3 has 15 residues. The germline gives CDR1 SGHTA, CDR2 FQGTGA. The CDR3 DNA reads TGTGCCAGCAGCTTCGGGCAGGGGAATTACAATGAGCAGTTCTTC. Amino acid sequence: CASSFGQGNYNEQFF.

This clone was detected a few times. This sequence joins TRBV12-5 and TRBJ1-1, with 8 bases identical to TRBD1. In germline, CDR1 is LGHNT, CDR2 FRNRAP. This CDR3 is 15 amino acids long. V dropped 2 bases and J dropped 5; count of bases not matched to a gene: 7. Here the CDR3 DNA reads TGTGCTAGTGGTTTGAATACAGGGGGGTTTACTGAAGCTTTCTTT. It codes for CASGLNTGGFTEAFF. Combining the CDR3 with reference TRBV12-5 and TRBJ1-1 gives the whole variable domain DARVTQTPRHKVTEMGQEVTMRCQPILGHNTVFWYRQTMMQGLELLAYFRNRAPLDDSGMPKDRFSAEMPDATLATLKIQPSEPRDSAVYFCASGLNTGGFTEAFFGQGTRLTVV.

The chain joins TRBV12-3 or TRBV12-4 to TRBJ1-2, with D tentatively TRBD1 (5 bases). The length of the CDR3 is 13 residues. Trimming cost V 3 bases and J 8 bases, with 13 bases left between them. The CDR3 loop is CASSLRGIRGYTF. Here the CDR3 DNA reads TGTGCCAGCAGTTTGCGGGGCATTCGGGGCTACACCTTC.

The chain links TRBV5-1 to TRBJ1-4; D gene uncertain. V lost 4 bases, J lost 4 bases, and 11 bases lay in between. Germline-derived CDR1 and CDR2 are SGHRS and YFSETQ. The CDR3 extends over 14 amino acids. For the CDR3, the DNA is TGCGCCAGCAGCACGGACGGACTTAATGAAAAACTGTTTTTT. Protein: CASSTDGLNEKLFF.

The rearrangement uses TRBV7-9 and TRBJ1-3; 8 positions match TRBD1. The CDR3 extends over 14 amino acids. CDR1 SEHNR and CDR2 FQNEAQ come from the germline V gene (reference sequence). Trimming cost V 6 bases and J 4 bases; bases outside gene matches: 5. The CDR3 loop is CASRAQGGGNTIYF. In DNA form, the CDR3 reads TGTGCCAGCAGGGCACAGGGGGGAGGAAACACCATATATTTT.

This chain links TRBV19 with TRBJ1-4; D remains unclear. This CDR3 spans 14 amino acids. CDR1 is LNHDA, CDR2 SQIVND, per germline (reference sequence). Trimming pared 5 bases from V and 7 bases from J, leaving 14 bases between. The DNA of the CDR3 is TGTGCCAGTAGTCCCGACATCGGTGGTGAAAAACTGTTTTTT. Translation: CASSPDIGGEKLFF.

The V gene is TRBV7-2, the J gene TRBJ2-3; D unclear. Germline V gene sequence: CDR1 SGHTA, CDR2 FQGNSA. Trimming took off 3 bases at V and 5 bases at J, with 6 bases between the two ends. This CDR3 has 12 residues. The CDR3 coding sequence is TGTGCCAGCAGCTTCATAGAAGATACGCAGTATTTT. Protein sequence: CASSFIEDTQYF.

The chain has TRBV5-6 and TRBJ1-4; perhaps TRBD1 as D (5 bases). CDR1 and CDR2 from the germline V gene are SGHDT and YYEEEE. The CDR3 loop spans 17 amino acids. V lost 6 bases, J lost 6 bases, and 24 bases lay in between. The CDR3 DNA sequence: TGTGCCAGCACTCCCGGTGGAAGGGGCGGATTCGATGAAAAACTGTTTTTT. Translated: CASTPGGRGGFDEKLFF.

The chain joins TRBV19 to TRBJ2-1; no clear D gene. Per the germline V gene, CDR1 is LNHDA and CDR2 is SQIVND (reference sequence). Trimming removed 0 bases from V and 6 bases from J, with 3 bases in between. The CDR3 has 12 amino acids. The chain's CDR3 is CASSIDRNEQFF. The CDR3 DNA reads TGTGCCAGTAGTATAGACCGCAATGAGCAGTTCTTC.

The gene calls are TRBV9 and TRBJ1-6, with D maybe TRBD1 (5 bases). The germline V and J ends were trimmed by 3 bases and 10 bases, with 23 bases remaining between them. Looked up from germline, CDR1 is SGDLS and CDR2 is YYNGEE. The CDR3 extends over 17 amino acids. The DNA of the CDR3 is TGTGCCAGCAGCGCGAGGGGAGGGTCAGGAGCGGAGTCACCCCTCCACTTT. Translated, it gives CASSARGGSGAESPLHF. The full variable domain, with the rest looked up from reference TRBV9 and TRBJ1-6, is DSGVTQTPKHLITATGQRVTLRCSPRSGDLSVYWYQQSLDQGLQFLIQYYNGEERAKGNILERFSAQQFPDLHSELNLSSLELGDSALYFCASSARGGSGAESPLHFGNGTRLTVT.

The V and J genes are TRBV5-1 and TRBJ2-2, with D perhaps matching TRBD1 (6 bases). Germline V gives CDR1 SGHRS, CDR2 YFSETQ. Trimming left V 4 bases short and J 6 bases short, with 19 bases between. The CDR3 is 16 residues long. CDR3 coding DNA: TGCGCCAGCAGCCCTACCACAGGGATGAGGCCCGGGGAGCTGTTTTTT. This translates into CASSPTTGMRPGELFF. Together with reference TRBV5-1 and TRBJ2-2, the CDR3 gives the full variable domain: KAGVTQTPRYLIKTRGQQVTLSCSPISGHRSVSWYQQTPGQGLQFLFEYFSETQRNKGNFPGRFSGRQFSNSRSEMNVSTLELGDSALYLCASSPTTGMRPGELFFGEGSRLTVL.

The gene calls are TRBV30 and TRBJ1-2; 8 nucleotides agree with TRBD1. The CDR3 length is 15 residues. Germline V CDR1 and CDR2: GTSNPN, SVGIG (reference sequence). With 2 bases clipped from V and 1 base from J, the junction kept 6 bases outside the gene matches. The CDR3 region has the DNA TGTGCCTGGAGTCCCCAGGGGGCGAATAACTATGGCTACACCTTC. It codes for CAWSPQGANNYGYTF. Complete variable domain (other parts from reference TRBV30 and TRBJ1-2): SQTIHQWPATLVQPVGSPLSLECTVEGTSNPNLYWYRQAAGRGLQLLFYSVGIGQISSEVPQNLSASRPQDRQFILSSKKLLLSDSGFYLCAWSPQGANNYGYTFGSGTRLTVV.

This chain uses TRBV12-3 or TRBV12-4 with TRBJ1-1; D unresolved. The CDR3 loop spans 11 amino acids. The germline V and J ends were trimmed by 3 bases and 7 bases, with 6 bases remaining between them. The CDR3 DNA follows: TGTGCCAGCAGTTTTGGGAGTGAAGCTTTCTTT. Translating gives CASSFGSEAFF.

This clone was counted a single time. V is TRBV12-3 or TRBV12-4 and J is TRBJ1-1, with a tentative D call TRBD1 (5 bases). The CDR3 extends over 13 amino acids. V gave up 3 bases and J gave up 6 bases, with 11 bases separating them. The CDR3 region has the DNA TGTGCCAGCAGTTTTAACCGACAGTCTGAAGCTTTCTTT. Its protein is CASSFNRQSEAFF.

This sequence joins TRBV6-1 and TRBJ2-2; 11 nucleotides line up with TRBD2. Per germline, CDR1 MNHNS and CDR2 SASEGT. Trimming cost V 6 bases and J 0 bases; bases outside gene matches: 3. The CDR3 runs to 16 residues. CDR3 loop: CASSELAGANTGELFF. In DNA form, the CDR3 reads TGTGCCAGCAGCGAACTAGCGGGGGCGAACACCGGGGAGCTGTTTTTT.